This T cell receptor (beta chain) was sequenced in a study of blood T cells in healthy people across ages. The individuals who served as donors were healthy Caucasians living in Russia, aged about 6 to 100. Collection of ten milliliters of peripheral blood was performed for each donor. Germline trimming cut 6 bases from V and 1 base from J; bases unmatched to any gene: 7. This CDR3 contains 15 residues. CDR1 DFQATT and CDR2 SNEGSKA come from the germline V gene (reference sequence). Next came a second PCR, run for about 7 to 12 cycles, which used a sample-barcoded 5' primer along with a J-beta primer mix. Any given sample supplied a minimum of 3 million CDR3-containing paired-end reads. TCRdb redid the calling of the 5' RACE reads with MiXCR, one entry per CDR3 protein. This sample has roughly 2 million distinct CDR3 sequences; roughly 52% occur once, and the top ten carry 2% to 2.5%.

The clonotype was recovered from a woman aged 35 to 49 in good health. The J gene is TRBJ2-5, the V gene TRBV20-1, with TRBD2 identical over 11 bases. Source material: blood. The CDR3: CSAHTLAGAQETQYF. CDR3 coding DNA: TGCAGTGCCCACACACTAGCGGGGGCCCAAGAGACCCAGTACTTC.